The present entry profiles one T cell receptor beta chain with its context. What it binds is unknown. Germline V gene sequence: CDR1 DFQATT, CDR2 SNEGSKA (reference sequence). This CDR3 is built from 17 residues. This entry belongs to a study of blood T cells in healthy people across ages. The study, taken as a whole, reports: Unsorted PBMCs blocked a conclusive comparison of naive and antigen-experienced cells.

Together with a sample-barcoded 5' primer, a J-beta primer mix was included in a second PCR lasting about 7 to 12 cycles. TCRdb reanalysed the 5' RACE reads using MiXCR and keeps one entry per CDR3 protein. The table includes approximately 800,000 distinct CDR3 sequences, 35% to 40% detected once. V gene TRBV20-1 combines with J gene TRBJ2-1; TRBD2 might be the D (7 bases). The DNA end is a closer match to TRBJ2-7, so the J assignment may be wrong. Sequencing input: blood. The origin of this receptor is a young man in good health. The CDR3 nucleotides read TGCAGTGCTAGAAATTTTCGGGCGGGGGCGTCCTACAATGAGCAGTACTTC. Translating it yields CSARNFRAGASYNEQYF.